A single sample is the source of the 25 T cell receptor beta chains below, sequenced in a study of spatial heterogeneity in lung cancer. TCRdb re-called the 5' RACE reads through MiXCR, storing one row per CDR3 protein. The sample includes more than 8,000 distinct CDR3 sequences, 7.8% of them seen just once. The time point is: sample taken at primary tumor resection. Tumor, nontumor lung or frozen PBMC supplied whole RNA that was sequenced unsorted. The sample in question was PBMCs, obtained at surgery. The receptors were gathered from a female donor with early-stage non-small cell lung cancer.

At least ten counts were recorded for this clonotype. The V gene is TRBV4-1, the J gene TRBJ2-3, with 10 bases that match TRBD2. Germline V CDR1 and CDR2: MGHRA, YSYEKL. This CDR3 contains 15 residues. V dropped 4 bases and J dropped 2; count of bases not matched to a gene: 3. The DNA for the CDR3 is TGCGCCAGCAGCCGAACTAGCGGGGCCACAGATACGCAGTATTTT. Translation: CASSRTSGATDTQYF.

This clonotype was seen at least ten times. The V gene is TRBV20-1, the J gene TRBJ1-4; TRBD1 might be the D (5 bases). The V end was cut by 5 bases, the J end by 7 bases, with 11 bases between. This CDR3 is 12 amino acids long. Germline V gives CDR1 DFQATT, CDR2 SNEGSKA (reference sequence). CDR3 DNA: TGCAGTGCTCAGGAGGGGATTGAAAAACTGTTTTTT. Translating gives CSAQEGIEKLFF.

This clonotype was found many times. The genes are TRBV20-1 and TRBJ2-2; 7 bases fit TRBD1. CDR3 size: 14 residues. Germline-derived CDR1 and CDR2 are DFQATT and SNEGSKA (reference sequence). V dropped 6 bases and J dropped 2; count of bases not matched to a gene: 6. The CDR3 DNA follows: TGCAGTGCAATCCGGGACAGTAACACCGGGGAGCTGTTTTTT. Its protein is CSAIRDSNTGELFF.

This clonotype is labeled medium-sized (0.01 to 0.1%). The CDR3 DNA is TGCAGCGTTGAATCGGGGGCTGTTGGAGATACGCAGTATTTT. It yields the protein CSVESGAVGDTQYF. V usage is TRBV29-1 and J usage is TRBJ2-3; D may be TRBD1 or TRBD2 (6 bases each). The CDR3 totals 14 residues. Trimming pared 2 bases from V and 5 bases from J, leaving 14 bases between. The germline gives CDR1 SQVTM, CDR2 ANQGSEA.

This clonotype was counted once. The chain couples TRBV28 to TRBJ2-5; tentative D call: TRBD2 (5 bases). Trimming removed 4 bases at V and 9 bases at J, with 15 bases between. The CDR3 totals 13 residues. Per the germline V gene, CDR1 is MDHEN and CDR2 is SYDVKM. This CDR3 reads CASSSTDGMAQYF. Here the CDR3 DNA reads TGTGCCAGCAGTTCAACCGACGGGATGGCCCAGTACTTC.

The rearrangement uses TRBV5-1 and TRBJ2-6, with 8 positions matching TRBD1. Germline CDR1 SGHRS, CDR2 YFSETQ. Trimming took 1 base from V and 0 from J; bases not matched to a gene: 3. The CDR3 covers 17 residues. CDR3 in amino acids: CASSLWQGASGANVLTF. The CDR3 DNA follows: TGCGCCAGCAGCTTGTGGCAGGGGGCCTCTGGGGCCAACGTCCTGACTTTC.

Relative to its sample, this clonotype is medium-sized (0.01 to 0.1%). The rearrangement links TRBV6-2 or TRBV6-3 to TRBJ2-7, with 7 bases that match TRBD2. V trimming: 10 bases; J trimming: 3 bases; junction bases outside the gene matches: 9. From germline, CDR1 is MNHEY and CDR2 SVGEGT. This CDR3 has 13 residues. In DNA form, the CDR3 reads TGTGCCACCTCAGCGGGGTCCCTCTACGAGCAGTACTTC. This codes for CATSAGSLYEQYF.

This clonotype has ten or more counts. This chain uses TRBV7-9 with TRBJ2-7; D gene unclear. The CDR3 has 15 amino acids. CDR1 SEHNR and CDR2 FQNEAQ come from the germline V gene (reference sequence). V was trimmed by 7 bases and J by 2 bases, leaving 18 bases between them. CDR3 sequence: CASTPSGRQTYEQYF. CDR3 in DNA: TGTGCCAGCACCCCCTCGGGCAGGCAAACCTACGAGCAGTACTTC.

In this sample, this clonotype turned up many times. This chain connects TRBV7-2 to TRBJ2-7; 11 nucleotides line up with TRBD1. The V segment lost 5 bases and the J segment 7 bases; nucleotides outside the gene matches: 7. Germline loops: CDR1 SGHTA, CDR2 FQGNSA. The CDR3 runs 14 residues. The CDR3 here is CASSPGQGAREQYF. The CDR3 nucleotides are TGTGCCAGCAGCCCAGGACAGGGGGCGAGAGAGCAGTACTTC. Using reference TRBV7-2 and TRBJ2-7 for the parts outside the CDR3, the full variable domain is GAGVSQSPSNKVTEKGKDVELRCDPISGHTALYWYRQSLGQGLEFLIYFQGNSAPDKSGLPSDRFSAERTGGSVSTLTIQRTQQEDSAVYLCASSPGQGAREQYFGPGTRLTVT.

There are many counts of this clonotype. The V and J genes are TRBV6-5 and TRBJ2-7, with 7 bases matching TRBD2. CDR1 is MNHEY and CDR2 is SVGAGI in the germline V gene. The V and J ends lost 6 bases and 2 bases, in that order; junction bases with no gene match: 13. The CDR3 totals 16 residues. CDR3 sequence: CASRPGTRERAYEQYF. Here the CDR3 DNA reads TGTGCCAGCAGACCCGGGACGCGGGAGAGGGCCTACGAGCAGTACTTC.

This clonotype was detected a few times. The CDR3 loop is CSAGQGLSQGTEAFF. DNA for the CDR3: TGCAGCGCTGGACAGGGGCTCTCGCAAGGCACTGAAGCTTTCTTT. The genes are TRBV29-1 and TRBJ1-1, with 9 bases fitting TRBD1. Germline lookup yields CDR1 SQVTM and CDR2 ANQGSEA. With 7 bases clipped from V and 4 bases from J, the junction kept 13 bases outside the gene matches. The CDR3 is 15 amino acids.

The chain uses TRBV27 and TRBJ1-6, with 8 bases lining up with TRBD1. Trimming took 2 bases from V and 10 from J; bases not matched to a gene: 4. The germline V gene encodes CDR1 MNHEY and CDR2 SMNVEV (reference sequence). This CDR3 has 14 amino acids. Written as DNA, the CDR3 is TGTGCCAGCAGTTTACCAGGGGGCGCATCACCCCTCCACTTT. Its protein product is CASSLPGGASPLHF.

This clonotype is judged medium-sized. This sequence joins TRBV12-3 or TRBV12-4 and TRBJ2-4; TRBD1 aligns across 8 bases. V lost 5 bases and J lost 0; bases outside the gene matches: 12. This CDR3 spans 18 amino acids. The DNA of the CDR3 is TGTGCCAGCAGTCCCCGGACAGGGAGACCCCTAGCCAAAAACATTCAGTACTTC. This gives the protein CASSPRTGRPLAKNIQYF.

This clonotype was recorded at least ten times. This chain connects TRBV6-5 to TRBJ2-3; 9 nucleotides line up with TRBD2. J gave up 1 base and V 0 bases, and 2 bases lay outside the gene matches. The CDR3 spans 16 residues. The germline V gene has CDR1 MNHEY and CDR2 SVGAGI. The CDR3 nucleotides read TGTGCCAGCAGTTACTCCAAGCGGGGGGGCACAGATACGCAGTATTTT. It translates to CASSYSKRGGTDTQYF.

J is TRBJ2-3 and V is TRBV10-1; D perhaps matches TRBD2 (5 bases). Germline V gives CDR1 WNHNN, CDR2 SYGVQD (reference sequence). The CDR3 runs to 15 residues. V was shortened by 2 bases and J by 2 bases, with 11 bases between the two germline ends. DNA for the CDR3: TGCGCCAGCAGTGAGCGAACGGGAATCACAGATACGCAGTATTTT. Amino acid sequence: CASSERTGITDTQYF.

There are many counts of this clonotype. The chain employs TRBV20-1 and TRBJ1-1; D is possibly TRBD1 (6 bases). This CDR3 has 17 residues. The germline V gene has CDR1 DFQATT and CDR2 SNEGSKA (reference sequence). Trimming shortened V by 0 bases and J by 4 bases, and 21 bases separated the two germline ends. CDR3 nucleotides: TGCAGTGCTAGAGACCTACTTTCTATTCAGGGGAGCACTGAAGCTTTCTTT. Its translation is CSARDLLSIQGSTEAFF.

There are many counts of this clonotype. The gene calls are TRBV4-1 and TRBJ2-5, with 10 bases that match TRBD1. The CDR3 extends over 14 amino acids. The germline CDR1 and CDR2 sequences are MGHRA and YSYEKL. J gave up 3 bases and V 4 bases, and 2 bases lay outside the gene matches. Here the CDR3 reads CASSPGTGEETQYF. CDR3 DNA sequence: TGCGCCAGCAGCCCCGGGACAGGGGAAGAGACCCAGTACTTC.

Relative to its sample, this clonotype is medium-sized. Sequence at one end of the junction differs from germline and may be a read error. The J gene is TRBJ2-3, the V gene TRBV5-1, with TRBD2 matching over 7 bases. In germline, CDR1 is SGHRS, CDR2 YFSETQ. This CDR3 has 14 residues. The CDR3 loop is CASSLASGTDTQYF. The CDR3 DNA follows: TGCGCCAGCAGTTTGGCTAGCGGAACAGATACGCAGTATTTT.

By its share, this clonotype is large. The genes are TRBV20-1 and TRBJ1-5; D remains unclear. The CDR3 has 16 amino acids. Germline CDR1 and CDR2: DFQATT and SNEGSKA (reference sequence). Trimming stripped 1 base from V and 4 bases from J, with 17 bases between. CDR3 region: CSARGEGHRGNQPQHF. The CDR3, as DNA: TGCAGTGCTAGAGGGGAAGGGCATCGAGGTAATCAGCCCCAGCATTTT.

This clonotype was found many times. The CDR3 sequence: CASSAGWGSSRTDTQYF. The CDR3 DNA is TGTGCCAGCAGTGCGGGTTGGGGTAGCAGCCGCACAGATACGCAGTATTTT. The gene calls are TRBV2 and TRBJ2-3, with D hard to call. Germline-derived CDR1 and CDR2 are SNHLY and FYNNEI. V shed 4 bases and J shed 1 base, with 18 bases lying between them. The CDR3 sequence is 17 residues long.

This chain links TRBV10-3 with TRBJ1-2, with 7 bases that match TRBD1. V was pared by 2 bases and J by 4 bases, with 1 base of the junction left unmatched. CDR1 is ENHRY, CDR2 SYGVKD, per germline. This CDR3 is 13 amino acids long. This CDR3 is CAISEGDSYGYTF. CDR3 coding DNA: TGTGCCATCAGTGAGGGGGACAGCTATGGCTACACCTTC.

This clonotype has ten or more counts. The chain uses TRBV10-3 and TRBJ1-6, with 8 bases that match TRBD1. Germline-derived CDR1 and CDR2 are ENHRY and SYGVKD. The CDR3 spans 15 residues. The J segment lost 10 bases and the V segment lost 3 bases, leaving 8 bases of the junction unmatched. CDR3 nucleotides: TGTGCCATCAGTGACGGACAGGGAAGGGACTCACCCCTCCACTTT. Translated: CAISDGQGRDSPLHF.

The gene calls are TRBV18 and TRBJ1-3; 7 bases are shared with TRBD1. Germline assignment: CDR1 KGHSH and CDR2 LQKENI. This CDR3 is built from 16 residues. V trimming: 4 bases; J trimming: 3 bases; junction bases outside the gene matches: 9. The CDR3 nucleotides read TGTGCCAGCTCACATACAGGGGTCCGACGTGGAAACACCATATATTTT. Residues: CASSHTGVRRGNTIYF.

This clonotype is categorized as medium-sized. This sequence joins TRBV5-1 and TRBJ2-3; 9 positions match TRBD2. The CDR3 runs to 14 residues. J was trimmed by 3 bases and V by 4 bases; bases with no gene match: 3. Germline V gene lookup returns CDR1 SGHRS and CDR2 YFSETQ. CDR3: CASSSLAGTDTQYF. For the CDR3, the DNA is TGCGCCAGCAGCAGTCTAGCGGGAACAGATACGCAGTATTTT.

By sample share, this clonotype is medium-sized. CDR3 nucleotide sequence: TGCAGTGCTCAACCCCTCCAGGGGCAACAAGAGACCCAGTACTTC. As protein: CSAQPLQGQQETQYF. The chain has TRBV20-1 and TRBJ2-5, with a possible D match to TRBD1 (6 bases). Trimming cost V 5 bases and J 2 bases, with 18 bases left between them. This CDR3 is 15 amino acids long. CDR1 and CDR2 (germline): DFQATT, SNEGSKA (reference sequence).